This entry describes one T cell receptor beta chain. Its antigen is still unknown. Assay used: immunoSEQ multiplex PCR; TCRdb lists only in-frame clones, some missing. The sample shows 25,000 to 30,000 clones, about nine tenths of them seen only once. The data originate from a study of PD-1 blockade in classical Hodgkin lymphoma. The study, taken as a whole, reports: Lower baseline TCR diversity was reported for newly diagnosed patients than for healthy donors.

V lost 5 bases to trimming and J lost 1 base; unmatched junction nucleotides: 4. Germline CDR1 SEHNR, CDR2 FQNEAQ (reference sequence). The CDR3 covers 15 residues. After autologous stem cell transplantation all patients relapsed, and prior brentuximab vedotin exposure differed between cohorts. The patients, who had relapsed/refractory classical Hodgkin lymphoma, achieved best responses of complete response, partial response or progressive disease. The source of this sequence is a human donor with classical Hodgkin lymphoma. The J gene is TRBJ1-2, the V gene TRBV7-9; 10 bases map to TRBD1. Sequenced material: peripheral blood mononuclear cells (PBMCs), taken at baseline. The CDR3 sequence: CASSQGQGDNYGYTF. Here the CDR3 DNA reads TGTGCCAGCAGCCAAGGACAGGGGGATAACTATGGCTACACCTTC.